Listed below are T cell receptor beta chains from one sample, sequenced in a study of blood T cell repertoires in COVID-19. Method: immunoSEQ multiplex PCR; TCRdb's copy keeps in-frame clones and lacks some. The sample has about 99,000 clones, around nine tenths seen once. The sequencing sample was made of peripheral blood. The source of these receptors is a human donor in a cohort sampled during active COVID-19. Both conserved end residues are part of each CDR3. A D gene is named only where the DNA matches it firmly. Clone size is stated in some rows and not others, as once, few, many or a class when expanded.

v_call: TRBV4-2
j_call: TRBJ1-2
clone_size: NA
d_call: NA
cdr3_nt: TGTGCCAGCAGCCAAGAGGAGCAATGGCATGGCTACACCTTC
cdr3_aa: CASSQEEQWHGYTF

v_call: TRBV12-5
j_call: TRBJ2-1
clone_size: NA
d_call: NA
cdr3_nt: TGTGCTAGTGGTTTCGGGGGCTCCTACAATGAGCAGTTCTTC
cdr3_aa: CASGFGGSYNEQFF

v_call: TRBV30
j_call: TRBJ2-7
clone_size: few
d_call: NA
cdr3_nt: TGTGCCTGGAGAGACTTTGCCTACGAGCAGTACTTC
cdr3_aa: CAWRDFAYEQYF

v_call: TRBV6-5
j_call: TRBJ1-2
clone_size: NA
d_call: NA
cdr3_nt: TGTGCCAGCAGCGGCAGGGGTGCCCCGTATGGCTACACCTTC
cdr3_aa: CASSGRGAPYGYTF

v_call: TRBV5-8
j_call: TRBJ1-3
clone_size: few
d_call: NA
cdr3_nt: TGTGCCAGCAGCTTGGGTGAGACTGGAAACACCATATATTTT
cdr3_aa: CASSLGETGNTIYF

v_call: TRBV27
j_call: TRBJ2-1
clone_size: once
d_call: TRBD2
cdr3_nt: TGTGCCAGCAGTTTCCTGCTTTCGAAGACTAGCGGGAGACCCTACAATGAGCAGTTCTTC
cdr3_aa: CASSFLLSKTSGRPYNEQFF

v_call: TRBV5-1
j_call: TRBJ1-5
clone_size: NA
d_call: TRBD1
cdr3_nt: TGCGCCAGCAGCTTTACGACAGGGGGTCAGCCCCAGCATTTT
cdr3_aa: CASSFTTGGQPQHF

v_call: TRBV6-5
j_call: TRBJ1-3
clone_size: NA
d_call: TRBD1
cdr3_nt: TGTGCCAGCAGTTACGGGGACAGTGGAAACACCATATATTTT
cdr3_aa: CASSYGDSGNTIYF

v_call: TRBV27
j_call: TRBJ1-2
clone_size: NA
d_call: NA
cdr3_nt: TGTGCCAGCAGTCCTGGACATTCCGGCTACACCTTC
cdr3_aa: CASSPGHSGYTF

v_call: TRBV4-1
j_call: TRBJ2-1
clone_size: NA
d_call: TRBD2
cdr3_nt: TGCGCCAGCAGCCAAGATGCGGCTAGCGGGAGGCTTAATGAGCAGTTCTTC
cdr3_aa: CASSQDAASGRLNEQFF